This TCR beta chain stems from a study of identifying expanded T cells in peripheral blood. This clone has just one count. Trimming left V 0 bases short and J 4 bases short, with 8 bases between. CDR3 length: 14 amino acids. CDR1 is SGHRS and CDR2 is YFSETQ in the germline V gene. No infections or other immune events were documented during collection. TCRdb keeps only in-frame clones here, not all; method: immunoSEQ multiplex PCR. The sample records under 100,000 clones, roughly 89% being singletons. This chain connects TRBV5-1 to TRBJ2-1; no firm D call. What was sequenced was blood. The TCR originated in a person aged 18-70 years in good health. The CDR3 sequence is CASSLGSAYNEQFF. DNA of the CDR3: TGCGCCAGCAGCTTGGGGTCAGCTTACAATGAGCAGTTCTTC.